Included here is one T cell receptor (beta chain) sequence, with context. Its antigen is unidentified. The data are from a study of T-cell memory formation after mild COVID-19. Study-level findings and limits: Some clones that responded turned up in pre-infection memory, which suggests that cross-reactive memory joined in. Later expanders leaned CD4+, whereas clones that contracted between day 15 and 85 were balanced CD4/CD8.

TCRdb fed the 5' RACE reads into MiXCR, producing one record per CDR3 protein. The sample holds 350,000 to 450,000 distinct CDR3 sequences, about 20% seen once. Germline V gene sequence: CDR1 SGHDN, CDR2 FVKESK. V lost 4 bases and J 1 base, leaving 13 bases between the germline ends. The CDR3 extends over 15 amino acids. The sample taken for sequencing was PBMCs or a T cell subset sorted from them (not recorded which). The source of this sequence is an adult woman who had mild COVID-19 (a few samples of this study predate the infection). Cell type and time point are not known. The chain has TRBV14 and TRBJ1-1, with TRBD1 as a possible D gene (5 bases). CDR3 loop: CASSLPGLRNTEAFF. The CDR3 nucleotides are TGTGCCAGCAGCCTACCGGGACTTAGGAACACTGAAGCTTTCTTT.